This TCR beta chain stems from a study of Graves' ophthalmopathy and Graves' hyperthyroidism. This clonotype was seen more than once but under ten times. This CDR3 is built from 17 residues. Per germline, CDR1 SGHRS and CDR2 YFSETQ. V gave up 0 bases and J gave up 7 bases, with 22 bases separating them. The sequenced template was RNA, covering the TCR beta CDR3 region. RT-PCR in the first round used HTBI primers; a second-round multiplex PCR followed. TCRdb analysed the multiplex PCR reads with MiXCR anew, one entry per CDR3 protein. The table has about 740,000 distinct CDR3 sequences, roughly two fifths seen once.

This TCR was recovered from an adult man with Graves' ophthalmopathy. V usage is TRBV5-1 and J usage is TRBJ2-5; D is perhaps TRBD1 (5 bases). Source material: peripheral blood. In nucleotides, the CDR3 is TGCGCCAGCAGCTTGGGGATACAGGCGGCGGCCATCGGGACCCAGTACTTC. Translation: CASSLGIQAAAIGTQYF.